The next 9 T cell receptor beta chains were all read from a single sample in a study of blood T cell repertoires in COVID-19. TCRdb's table, derived via immunoSEQ multiplex PCR, lists solely in-frame clones and lacks some. The table lists 300,000 to 350,000 clones, over 80% of them singletons. Sequences were obtained from PBMCs or T cells enriched from blood (not recorded which). The receptors originated from a young man who had recovered from COVID-19.

This clone occurred once. The chain recombines TRBV29-1 with TRBJ2-7; no definite D call. Germline V gene sequence: CDR1 SQVTM, CDR2 ANQGSEA. The V end was cut by 5 bases, the J end by 3 bases, with 14 bases between. The CDR3 sequence is 13 residues long. The CDR3: CSVQERLGYEQYF. CDR3 nucleotides: TGCAGCGTTCAGGAAAGATTGGGCTACGAGCAGTACTTC.

The J gene is TRBJ2-5, the V gene TRBV29-1; the match to TRBD1 covers 11 bases. V shed 6 bases and J 1 base; nucleotides not matched to a gene: 4. Germline V gene lookup returns CDR1 SQVTM and CDR2 ANQGSEA. The length of the CDR3 is 14 residues. CDR3 in DNA: TGCAGCGTCGGACAGGGGGCCCTCCAAGAGACCCAGTACTTC. This codes for CSVGQGALQETQYF.

The J gene is TRBJ1-5, the V gene TRBV6-5; D remains unclear. CDR3 length: 13 amino acids. Trimming left V 4 bases short and J 7 bases short, with 11 bases between. In germline, CDR1 is MNHEY, CDR2 SVGAGI. CDR3 amino acids: CASSLAGNQPQHF. Written as DNA, the CDR3 is TGTGCCAGCAGTTTGGCGGGGAACCAGCCCCAGCATTTT.

The genes are TRBV30 and TRBJ1-5; D gene uncertain. The V gene lost 0 bases and the J gene lost 5 bases, with 8 bases spanning the gap. Germline V gene sequence: CDR1 GTSNPN, CDR2 SVGIG (reference sequence). The CDR3 is made up of 13 amino acids. The CDR3 nucleotides are TGTGCCTGGAGTGTACAGAGGGATCAGCCCCAGCATTTT. The encoded protein is CAWSVQRDQPQHF.

The rearrangement joins TRBV5-1 to TRBJ1-2, with TRBD1 identical over 8 bases. CDR1 is SGHRS and CDR2 is YFSETQ in the germline V gene. The junction had 6 bases not matched to a gene; V was cut back by 4 bases and J by 4 bases. CDR3 length: 14 amino acids. CDR3 DNA sequence: TGCGCCAGCAGCCCATGGACAGGGTCCTATGGCTACACCTTC. It encodes CASSPWTGSYGYTF.

This rearrangement joins TRBV29-1 to TRBJ2-7; TRBD1 might be the D (5 bases). With 2 bases removed from V and 4 bases from J, the gap between germline ends came to 12 bases. Germline V CDR1 and CDR2: SQVTM, ANQGSEA. CDR3 length: 13 residues. The CDR3 loop is CSVEKGKGYEQYF. The CDR3 bases are TGCAGCGTTGAAAAGGGCAAGGGGTACGAGCAGTACTTC.

The chain employs TRBV24-1 and TRBJ2-6; 7 nucleotides agree with TRBD1. The CDR3 consists of 18 residues. In germline, CDR1 is KGHDR, CDR2 SFDVKD. V shed 2 bases, J shed 1 base, and the junction held 7 bases outside the gene matches. The CDR3 here is CATSDSPGQSSGANVLTF. The CDR3 DNA is TGTGCCACCAGTGATTCGCCGGGACAGTCTTCTGGGGCCAACGTCCTGACTTTC.

This chain uses TRBV28 with TRBJ2-1; TRBD1 matches at 11 bases. The CDR3 is 17 residues long. The germline V gene encodes CDR1 MDHEN and CDR2 SYDVKM. The V and J ends lost 2 bases and 8 bases, in that order; junction bases with no gene match: 11. The CDR3 loop reads CASSLIGGTGGPHEQFF. As DNA, the CDR3 is TGTGCCAGCAGTTTAATTGGTGGGACAGGGGGGCCCCATGAGCAGTTCTTC.

V gene TRBV10-3 combines with J gene TRBJ1-5; tentative D call: TRBD1 (6 bases). Germline loops: CDR1 ENHRY, CDR2 SYGVKD. CDR3 length equals 15 residues. The germline V and J ends were trimmed by 6 bases and 0 bases, with 12 bases remaining between them. The CDR3 reads CAIRAGHNSNQPQHF. CDR3 coding DNA: TGTGCCATCAGAGCGGGACATAATAGCAATCAGCCCCAGCATTTT.